The clone carrying this T cell receptor (beta chain) was observed a single time. These data are taken from a study of blood T cell repertoires in COVID-19. Study as a whole: T cells, B-cell-depleted T cells, or PBMCs supplied cDNA or gDNA.

In the original processing: Researchers report that nucleated cell counts were estimated from reference gene primer amplification. The table came from immunoSEQ multiplex PCR; TCRdb's copy has only in-frame clones and leaves some out. Clone size and the V and J calls come from that table; the DNA yielded D and trimming. The profile shows roughly 280,000 clones, around 90% of them singletons. The ends were cut back, 0 bases at V and 3 bases at J, with 8 bases in the middle. The CDR3 spans 14 residues. CDR1 and CDR2 (germline): SGHAT, FQDESV (reference sequence). Cohort 3 donors were reported recovered after two negative PCRs, clearance, or symptom resolution.

The chain couples TRBV11-1 to TRBJ1-1; the D gene is possibly TRBD1 (6 bases). The sequenced sample consisted of PBMCs or T cells enriched from blood (not recorded which). The TCR originated in a woman in her fifties or sixties who had recovered from COVID-19. DNA of the CDR3: TGTGCCAGCAGCTTAGCCCCAGGGGACACTGAAGCTTTCTTT. Its translation: CASSLAPGDTEAFF.